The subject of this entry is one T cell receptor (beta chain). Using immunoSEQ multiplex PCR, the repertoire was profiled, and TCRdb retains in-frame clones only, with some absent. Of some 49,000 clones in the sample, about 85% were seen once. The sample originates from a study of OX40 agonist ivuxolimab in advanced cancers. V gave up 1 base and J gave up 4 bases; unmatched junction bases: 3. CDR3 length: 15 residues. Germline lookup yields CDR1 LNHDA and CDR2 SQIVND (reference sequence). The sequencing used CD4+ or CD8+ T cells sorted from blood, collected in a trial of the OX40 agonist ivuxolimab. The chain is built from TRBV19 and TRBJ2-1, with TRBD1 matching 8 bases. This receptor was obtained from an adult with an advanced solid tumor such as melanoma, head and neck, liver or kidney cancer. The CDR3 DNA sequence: TGTGCCAGTAGTATAGGGACAGGGAGGTACAATGAGCAGTTCTTC. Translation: CASSIGTGRYNEQFF.